Each of the 19 T cell receptor beta chains below was sequenced from the same sample in a study of graft-versus-host responses after intestinal transplantation. The protocol was immunoSEQ multiplex PCR, while the TCRdb copy is restricted to in-frame clones and leaves out a portion. The sample lists under 100,000 clones; approximately 90% were seen once. This specimen was PBMCs, taken about 450 days after intestinal transplant. Receptors were obtained from a human patient who received an intestinal transplant, so some T cells may come from the graft donor.

This chain uses TRBV11-2 with TRBJ1-5, with unresolved D. CDR1 is SGHAT, CDR2 FQNNGV, per germline. Trimming removed 1 base from V and 6 bases from J, with 7 bases in between. This CDR3 comprises 13 residues. The CDR3 spells CASSLGGAQPQHF. The CDR3 DNA sequence: TGTGCCAGCAGCTTAGGGGGAGCTCAGCCCCAGCATTTT.

This clone occurred once. The gene calls are TRBV7-9 and TRBJ1-1; tentatively, D is TRBD1 (5 bases). In germline, CDR1 is SEHNR, CDR2 FQNEAQ (reference sequence). There are 16 residues in the CDR3. V shed 2 bases and J shed 0 bases, with 13 bases lying between them. CDR3 loop: CASSLRGGAVNTEAFF. CDR3 DNA sequence: TGTGCCAGCAGCTTACGGGGCGGGGCCGTGAACACTGAAGCTTTCTTT.

The chain carries TRBV7-3 and TRBJ2-3; 7 bases agree with TRBD2. V trimming: 2 bases; J trimming: 6 bases; junction bases outside the gene matches: 8. The CDR3 runs 15 residues. Germline V CDR1 and CDR2: SGHTA, FQGTGA. CDR3 in amino acids: CASSLVLGSGDTQYF. The CDR3 nucleotides are TGTGCCAGCAGCTTAGTCCTAGGTAGCGGGGATACGCAGTATTTT.

The V gene is TRBV5-1, the J gene TRBJ1-2; no firm D call. V lost 3 bases, J lost 4 bases, and 10 bases lay in between. CDR1 SGHRS and CDR2 YFSETQ come from the germline V gene. This CDR3 has 13 amino acids. CDR3 coding DNA: TGCGCCAGCAGCTCCAGAGAGGGCTATGGCTACACCTTC. Its translation is CASSSREGYGYTF.

Here the CDR3 DNA reads TGCGCCAGCAGCTTTGGAAACACCATATATTTT. Its protein is CASSFGNTIYF. This chain uses TRBV5-1 with TRBJ1-3; D gene uncertain. Trimming shortened V by 2 bases and J by 3 bases, and 0 bases separated the two germline ends. CDR1 is SGHRS and CDR2 is YFSETQ in the germline V gene. The length of the CDR3 is 11 residues.

The genes are TRBV5-1 and TRBJ2-5; TRBD2 agrees at 12 bases. The CDR3 has 15 residues. Germline values: CDR1 SGHRS, CDR2 YFSETQ. V trimming: 6 bases; J trimming: 5 bases; junction bases outside the gene matches: 8. The CDR3 is CASTILAGGGETQYF. The CDR3 DNA reads as TGCGCCAGCACCATACTAGCGGGGGGTGGTGAGACCCAGTACTTC.

This chain joins TRBV13 and TRBJ2-5; a weak D match, TRBD1 (6 bases). Judging by the DNA end, TRBJ2-7 fits better; the J call may be wrong. Germline lookup yields CDR1 PRHDT and CDR2 FYEKMQ (reference sequence). This CDR3 is 14 amino acids long. The chain's CDR3 is CASSLGRDTYEQYF. The CDR3 DNA reads as TGTGCCAGCAGCTTAGGCCGGGACACCTACGAGCAGTACTTC.

The chain recombines TRBV29-1 with TRBJ1-1; D is uncertain. Trimming pared 4 bases from V and 8 bases from J, leaving 17 bases between. The CDR3 is made up of 13 amino acids. Per the germline V gene, CDR1 is SQVTM and CDR2 is ANQGSEA. DNA of the CDR3: TGCAGCGTTGGTCGACTATTGGCCCGCGAAGCTTTCTTT. It yields the protein CSVGRLLAREAFF. Filled out from reference TRBV29-1 and TRBJ1-1, the complete variable domain reads SAVISQKPSRDICQRGTSLTIQCQVDSQVTMMFWYRQQPGQSLTLIATANQGSEATYESGFVIDKFPISRPNLTFSTLTVSNMSPEDSSIYLCSVGRLLAREAFFGQGTRLTVV.

The chain employs TRBV4-2 and TRBJ1-5; D is uncertain. The CDR3 has 16 amino acids. V lost 4 bases and J 1 base, leaving 14 bases between the germline ends. Germline V gives CDR1 LGHNA, CDR2 YNFKEQ. DNA of the CDR3: TGTGCCAGCAGCCTTAGGGAGGGAGGGAGCAATCAGCCCCAGCATTTT. Protein: CASSLREGGSNQPQHF.

The chain employs TRBV11-3 and TRBJ1-5; D remains unclear. Germline loops: CDR1 SGHNT, CDR2 YENEEA. This CDR3 is built from 13 residues. Trimming left V 1 base short and J 7 bases short, with 8 bases between. As DNA, the CDR3 is TGTGCCAGCAGCTTAGGATTGGGGCAGCCCCAGCATTTT. This encodes CASSLGLGQPQHF.

The gene calls are TRBV2 and TRBJ2-7, with 7 positions matching TRBD1. This CDR3 is built from 13 residues. The V segment lost 3 bases and the J segment 8 bases; nucleotides outside the gene matches: 7. Germline lookup yields CDR1 SNHLY and CDR2 FYNNEI. CDR3 DNA: TGTGCCAGCAGTGAGGGTGAGGGGGCACAGCAGTACTTC. Its translation: CASSEGEGAQQYF. The variable domain in full, with the rest retrieved from reference TRBV2 and TRBJ2-7, is EPEVTQTPSHQVTQMGQEVILRCVPISNHLYFYWYRQILGQKVEFLVSFYNNEISEKSEIFDDQFSVERPDGSNFTLKIRSTKLEDSAMYFCASSEGEGAQQYFGPGTRLTVT.

The rearrangement joins TRBV6-1 to TRBJ1-5; the D is unclear. Germline V lookup: CDR1 MNHNS, CDR2 SASEGT. Trimming shortened V by 2 bases and J by 5 bases, and 7 bases separated the two germline ends. This CDR3 comprises 13 residues. CDR3 protein: CASSERVDQPQHF. CDR3 nucleotides: TGTGCCAGCAGTGAAAGGGTAGATCAGCCCCAGCATTTT.

The chain is built from TRBV6-6 and TRBJ2-7; D might be TRBD1 (6 bases). The CDR3 sequence is 16 residues long. V lost 7 bases and J lost 1, with 20 bases in between. Looked up from germline, CDR1 is MNHNY and CDR2 is SVGAGI (reference sequence). The CDR3 spells CASNPSRQDISYEQYF. The CDR3 DNA sequence: TGTGCCAGCAACCCCTCCCGACAGGATATATCCTACGAGCAGTACTTC.

V is TRBV27 and J is TRBJ2-1, with 10 bases lining up with TRBD2. V lost 0 bases to trimming and J lost 5 bases; unmatched junction nucleotides: 4. The CDR3 extends over 16 amino acids. In germline, CDR1 is MNHEY, CDR2 SMNVEV (reference sequence). The CDR3 sequence: CASSLSSLAGDNEQFF. CDR3 DNA: TGTGCCAGCAGTTTATCGAGTCTAGCGGGGGACAATGAGCAGTTCTTC.

This chain connects TRBV4-2 to TRBJ2-5, with 7 nucleotides matching TRBD2. V lost 6 bases to trimming and J lost 5 bases; unmatched junction nucleotides: 9. Germline CDR1 is LGHNA and CDR2 is YNFKEQ. The CDR3 length is 14 residues. CDR3 DNA: TGTGCCAGCAGGCCAGGACTAGTGGCGGAGACCCAGTACTTC. Translated: CASRPGLVAETQYF.

This chain links TRBV19 with TRBJ2-1; D gene unclear. Trimming removed 5 bases from V and 3 bases from J, with 8 bases in between. This CDR3 has 13 amino acids. Germline V gives CDR1 LNHDA, CDR2 SQIVND (reference sequence). In DNA, the CDR3 is TGTGCCAGTAGTTTTAACGACTACAATGAGCAGTTCTTC. It translates to CASSFNDYNEQFF. Full variable domain (remainder filled in from reference TRBV19 and TRBJ2-1): DGGITQSPKYLFRKEGQNVTLSCEQNLNHDAMYWYRQDPGQGLRLIYYSQIVNDFQKGDIAEGYSVSREKKESFPLTVTSAQKNPTAFYLCASSFNDYNEQFFGPGTRLTVL.

This rearrangement joins TRBV2 to TRBJ2-1; the D gene is possibly TRBD2 (7 bases). Germline V gene data show CDR1 as SNHLY and CDR2 as FYNNEI. The CDR3 is 15 residues long. V was pared by 4 bases and J by 4 bases, with 14 bases between. CDR3 in DNA: TGTGCCAGCAGTGTTGTCGGGGGGACATACAATGAGCAGTTCTTC. Protein sequence: CASSVVGGTYNEQFF.

The rearrangement uses TRBV13 and TRBJ1-2; a possible D gene is TRBD1 (6 bases). The V end lost 4 bases, the J end lost 6 bases, and 18 bases lay between the germline ends. Germline assignment: CDR1 PRHDT and CDR2 FYEKMQ (reference sequence). The CDR3 loop spans 15 amino acids. CDR3: CASSSGRGAGHGYTF. CDR3 nucleotide sequence: TGTGCCAGCAGCTCGGGCCGGGGGGCTGGTCATGGCTACACCTTC.

This chain links TRBV7-2 with TRBJ1-2; TRBD1 aligns across 9 bases. V lost 3 bases, J lost 4 bases, and 0 bases stayed unmatched. The CDR3 is 13 residues long. Looked up from germline, CDR1 is SGHTA and CDR2 is FQGNSA. The CDR3 nucleotides read TGTGCCAGCAGCTTGGGACAGGGCTATGGCTACACCTTC. It codes for CASSLGQGYGYTF.